A selection of T cell receptor beta chains follows, all from one sample in a study of blood T cell repertoires in COVID-19. Measured with immunoSEQ multiplex PCR; TCRdb has only the in-frame clones, and not every one. Here the sample spans approximately 70,000 clones, approximately 91% being singletons. The material sequenced was peripheral blood. Source of these receptors: a man in his forties or fifties with COVID-19, enrolled during active disease. The CDR3 runs from the conserved cysteine through the conserved F or W. A D gene is named only where the DNA matches it firmly. Expanded clones get a size class; other rows say once, few or many, or leave the size out.

J gene: TRBJ1-4
V gene: TRBV5-4
clone size: .
D gene: TRBD1
CDR3 protein: CASSPGTANEKLFF
CDR3 DNA: TGTGCCAGCAGCCCGGGGACAGCTAATGAAAAACTGTTTTTT

J gene: TRBJ2-1
V gene: TRBV3-1/TRBV3-2
clone size: .
D gene: .
CDR3 protein: CASSQGTFEQFF
CDR3 DNA: TGTGCCAGCAGCCAAGGGACTTTTGAGCAGTTCTTC

J gene: TRBJ1-3
V gene: TRBV11-2
clone size: .
D gene: .
CDR3 protein: CASSLGRNRWNTIYF
CDR3 DNA: TGTGCCAGCAGCTTAGGTCGCAACAGGTGGAACACCATATATTTT

J gene: TRBJ2-2
V gene: TRBV5-4
clone size: .
D gene: TRBD1
CDR3 protein: CASRVDPTGGWTGELFF
CDR3 DNA: TGTGCCAGCAGGGTAGATCCGACAGGGGGTTGGACCGGGGAGCTGTTTTTT

J gene: TRBJ1-5
V gene: TRBV7-2
clone size: .
D gene: TRBD1
CDR3 protein: CASSLGGGGNQPQHF
CDR3 DNA: TGTGCCAGCAGCTTAGGAGGGGGCGGCAATCAGCCCCAGCATTTT

J gene: TRBJ2-2
V gene: TRBV6-4
clone size: .
D gene: .
CDR3 protein: CASRTSLGTGELFF
CDR3 DNA: TGTGCCAGCAGGACTAGTTTGGGCACCGGGGAGCTGTTTTTT

J gene: TRBJ2-6
V gene: TRBV28
clone size: .
D gene: TRBD1
CDR3 protein: CASSGTGESAGANVLTF
CDR3 DNA: TGTGCCAGCAGTGGGACAGGGGAAAGTGCTGGGGCCAACGTCCTGACTTTC

J gene: TRBJ2-7
V gene: TRBV18
clone size: few
D gene: TRBD1
CDR3 protein: CASSLRDRSYEQYF
CDR3 DNA: TGTGCCAGCTCACTCCGGGACAGGTCCTACGAGCAGTACTTC

J gene: TRBJ2-1
V gene: TRBV9
clone size: .
D gene: .
CDR3 protein: CASSAAPRSYNEQFF
CDR3 DNA: TGTGCCAGCAGCGCCGCGCCCCGGAGCTACAATGAGCAGTTCTTC

J gene: TRBJ2-2
V gene: TRBV5-1
clone size: few
D gene: .
CDR3 protein: CASSVGGTPGELFF
CDR3 DNA: TGCGCCAGCAGCGTTGGGGGGACGCCCGGGGAGCTGTTTTTT

J gene: TRBJ1-1
V gene: TRBV6-5
clone size: .
D gene: .
CDR3 protein: CASSSDKNTEAFF
CDR3 DNA: TGTGCCAGCAGTTCAGACAAGAACACTGAAGCTTTCTTT

J gene: TRBJ1-5
V gene: TRBV30
clone size: .
D gene: .
CDR3 protein: CAWADRFDQPQHF
CDR3 DNA: TGTGCCTGGGCCGACAGATTCGATCAGCCCCAGCATTTT

J gene: TRBJ1-4
V gene: TRBV30
clone size: .
D gene: TRBD1
CDR3 protein: CAWSVRQGANEKLFF
CDR3 DNA: TGTGCCTGGAGTGTACGACAGGGTGCTAATGAAAAACTGTTTTTT

J gene: TRBJ2-1
V gene: TRBV18
clone size: .
D gene: TRBD2
CDR3 protein: CASSPGGSSYNEQFF
CDR3 DNA: TGTGCCAGCTCACCGGGGGGGAGCTCCTACAATGAGCAGTTCTTC

J gene: TRBJ2-5
V gene: TRBV6-5
clone size: .
D gene: TRBD2
CDR3 protein: CASGGSGRASETQYF
CDR3 DNA: TGTGCCAGCGGGGGAAGCGGGAGGGCCAGTGAGACCCAGTACTTC

J gene: TRBJ1-1
V gene: TRBV6-5
clone size: .
D gene: .
CDR3 protein: CASRKQGLNTEAFF
CDR3 DNA: TGTGCCAGCAGAAAGCAGGGCCTGAACACTGAAGCTTTCTTT

J gene: TRBJ1-1
V gene: TRBV4-1
clone size: .
D gene: TRBD1
CDR3 protein: CASSPTGAEAFF
CDR3 DNA: TGCGCCAGCAGCCCAACAGGGGCCGAAGCTTTCTTT

J gene: TRBJ1-2
V gene: TRBV2
clone size: once
D gene: TRBD1
CDR3 protein: CASSPGQGKYGYTF
CDR3 DNA: TGTGCCAGCAGCCCCGGACAGGGGAAATATGGCTACACCTTC

J gene: TRBJ1-5
V gene: TRBV30
clone size: .
D gene: .
CDR3 protein: CAWSTQTGWVFGQPQHF
CDR3 DNA: TGTGCCTGGAGTACGCAGACAGGATGGGTGTTCGGTCAGCCCCAGCATTTT

J gene: TRBJ2-7
V gene: TRBV16
clone size: .
D gene: .
CDR3 protein: CASSQPSRAYEQYF
CDR3 DNA: TGTGCCAGCAGCCAGCCCTCCAGGGCCTACGAGCAGTACTTC